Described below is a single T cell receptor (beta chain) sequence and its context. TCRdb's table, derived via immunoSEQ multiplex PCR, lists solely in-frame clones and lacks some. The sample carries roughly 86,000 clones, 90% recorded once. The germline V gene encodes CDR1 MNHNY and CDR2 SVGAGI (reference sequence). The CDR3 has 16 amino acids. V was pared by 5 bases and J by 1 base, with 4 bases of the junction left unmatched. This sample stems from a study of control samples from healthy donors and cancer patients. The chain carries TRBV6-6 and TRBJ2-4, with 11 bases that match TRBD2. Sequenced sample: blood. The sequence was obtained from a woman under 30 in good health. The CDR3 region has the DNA TGTGCCAGCAGTACCCGGACTAGCGGGGCCAAAAACATTCAGTACTTC. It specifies CASSTRTSGAKNIQYF.